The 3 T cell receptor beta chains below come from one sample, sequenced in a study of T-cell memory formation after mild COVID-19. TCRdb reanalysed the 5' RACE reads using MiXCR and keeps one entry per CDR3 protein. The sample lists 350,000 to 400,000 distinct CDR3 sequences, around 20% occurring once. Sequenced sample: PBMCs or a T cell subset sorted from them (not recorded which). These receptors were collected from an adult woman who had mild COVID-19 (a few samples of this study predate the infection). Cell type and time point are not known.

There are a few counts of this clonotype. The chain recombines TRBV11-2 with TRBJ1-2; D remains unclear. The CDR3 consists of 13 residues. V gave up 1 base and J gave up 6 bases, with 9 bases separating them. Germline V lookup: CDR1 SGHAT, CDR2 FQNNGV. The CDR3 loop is CASSLGVGNGYTF. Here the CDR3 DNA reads TGTGCCAGCAGCTTAGGGGTAGGGAATGGCTACACCTTC.

CDR3 sequence: CASRRTSGGNEQFF. CDR3 bases: TGTGCCAGCAGGCGGACTAGCGGGGGCAATGAGCAGTTCTTC. This chain joins TRBV12-3 or TRBV12-4 and TRBJ2-1; 13 nucleotides align to TRBD2. V shed 6 bases and J 6 bases; nucleotides not matched to a gene: 2. The CDR3 contains 14 residues.

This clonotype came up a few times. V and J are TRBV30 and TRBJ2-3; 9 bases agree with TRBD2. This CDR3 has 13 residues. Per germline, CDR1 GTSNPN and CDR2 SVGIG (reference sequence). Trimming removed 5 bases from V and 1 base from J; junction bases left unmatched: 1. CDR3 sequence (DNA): TGTGCCTGGCAGCGGGGGGGCACAGATACGCAGTATTTT. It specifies CAWQRGGTDTQYF.